This TCR beta chain is drawn from a study of T cell repertoires in cytomegalovirus infection. Study as a whole: Indicated by public TCR beta signatures were CMV infection and matching HLA type. General observations from the study: CMV-specific TCR beta clonotypes restricted by HLA-C were the ones dominating the ex vivo response. Accumulated public TCR beta family frequency recognized individuals carrying CMV together with the relevant HLA.

TCRdb itself ran the reads through MiXCR, one entry per CDR3 protein. There are approximately 250,000 distinct CDR3 sequences in the sample; approximately 9.2% occur only once, and about 15% lies in the top ten. There are a few counts of this clonotype. The antigen remains undetermined. V lost 6 bases and J 5 bases, leaving 17 bases between the germline ends. Germline V CDR1 and CDR2: ENHRY, SYGVKD. This CDR3 region has 14 residues. The clonotype originates from a human donor in good health (CMV status not recorded). Some clones in this sample may be carry-over from other donors' samples. The sequencing input was PBMCs. The V gene is TRBV10-3, the J gene TRBJ2-7; D not resolved. CDR3 nucleotides: TGTGCCATCAGCGGACGTACCGATGTCAACGAGCAGTACTTC. Protein: CAISGRTDVNEQYF.